A single sample gave rise to the 5 T cell receptor beta chains below, sequenced in a study of technical replicates of blood from a handful of donors. Sequencing used immunoSEQ multiplex PCR; TCRdb keeps in-frame clones, though not all of them. The table records approximately 75,000 clones, about 97% of them present only once. Sequencing used T cells isolated from PBMCs. These TCRs come from a human donor in good health.

The J gene is TRBJ1-1, the V gene TRBV7-3; perhaps TRBD1 as D (5 bases). The CDR3 runs 13 residues. Germline CDR1 and CDR2: SGHTA and FQGTGA. Trimming took off 5 bases at V and 2 bases at J, with 9 bases between the two ends. DNA of the CDR3: TGTGCCAGCAGCCAGGACACAAACACTGAAGCTTTCTTT. Translation gives CASSQDTNTEAFF.

The chain combines TRBV6-4 with TRBJ2-7; no reliable D call. In germline, CDR1 is MRHNA, CDR2 SNTAGT. The ends were cut back, 3 bases at V and 3 bases at J, with 9 bases in the middle. The CDR3 totals 13 residues. CDR3 sequence (DNA): TGTGCCAGCAGTGAAAACGACAACTACGAGCAGTACTTC. Translation: CASSENDNYEQYF.

V gene TRBV18 combines with J gene TRBJ1-3; no reliable D call. Trimming took off 3 bases at V and 1 base at J, with 13 bases between the two ends. This CDR3 comprises 16 residues. Looked up from germline, CDR1 is KGHSH and CDR2 is LQKENI. For the CDR3, the DNA is TGTGCCAGCTCACCGTCATTTGGGCTTTCTGGAAACACCATATATTTT. Translation: CASSPSFGLSGNTIYF.

The chain couples TRBV4-1 to TRBJ2-5; perhaps TRBD1 as D (6 bases). V lost 0 bases to trimming and J lost 1 base, with 18 bases between them. Germline lookup yields CDR1 MGHRA and CDR2 YSYEKL. CDR3 length equals 18 residues. CDR3 coding DNA: TGCGCCAGCAGCCAAGAACCGGGACAATTAAGGCGCCAAGAGACCCAGTACTTC. This translates into CASSQEPGQLRRQETQYF.

The chain combines TRBV13 with TRBJ2-1; 11 positions agree with TRBD2. V shed 5 bases, J shed 3 bases, and the junction held 3 bases outside the gene matches. CDR3 length: 15 amino acids. Germline CDR1 and CDR2: PRHDT and FYEKMQ (reference sequence). CDR3 nucleotides: TGTGCCAGCAGCCGTGGGACTAGCGGCTACAATGAGCAGTTCTTC. Translation gives CASSRGTSGYNEQFF.